This TCR beta chain was found in a study of cytomegalovirus exposure and HLA in healthy donors (dated by TCRdb to about 2017). For the study in its entirety: An earlier analysis of some 500 of the donors reported 250 to 300 Gb of sequence data and around 110 million unique TCR beta sequences from some 180 million T cells. An early release that covered roughly 600 HLA-typed donors contained approximately 300 gigabases of sequencing data and approximately 85 million unique TCR sequences. Of the 300 to 450 genotyped donors, 65% to 90% were placed in the genetic ancestry cluster associated with self-reported Caucasian donors. The study aimed to test whether signatures of past pathogen exposure could be identified by cataloging public T cell receptors. The study profiled the T cell repertoires of hundreds of subjects by immunosequencing and related them to cytomegalovirus serostatus. Along with the approximately 700-subject first cohort, a separate validation cohort of more than 90 different subjects was used. High-throughput TCR immunosequencing, statistical association of individual TCRs with disease status, and machine learning were combined to predict cytomegalovirus infection status. To study patterns of TCR occurrence, a later analysis re-analyzed previously published TCR beta repertoires from under 750 donors and added high-resolution HLA genotyping. In the later analysis, no new phenotypic data were used to find candidate immune exposures; instead, reliance was placed on TCR beta sequences and their occurrence across donors. An earlier analysis of fewer than 700 of the donors applied high-throughput TCR beta sequencing to assess whether each TCR beta V gene segment acted as functional or pseudogenic. Alongside the repertoire data, information on donor age, sex, ethnicity and CMV serostatus was compiled. A later genetic analysis used genome-wide SNP genotypes for about 55% of the 666 donors, treating that subset as a discovery cohort. Every repertoire in the discovery cohort had been generated on one and the same sequencing platform. Class I and class II HLA loci were covered by the typing at four-digit resolution. Typing coverage varied by locus: about 629-630 donors for A, B, C, DRB1 and DQB1; around 560 for DQA1; about 570 for DPA1; approximately 470 for DPB1. Because of strong linkage in the cohort, five DR-DQ haplotypes were treated as single units for association and clustering. Among 398 genotyped donors of the cohort, an average of about 240,000 unique TCR beta nucleotide sequences were sequenced per donor, roughly a sixth of them non-productive. Here is what the overall study found, with its caveats: The authors suggested that the approach could potentially be generalized to other disease states and immunological phenotypes. In vitro tests confirmed that three of the cytomegalovirus-associated TCR beta chains recognize cytomegalovirus antigens. Roughly uniform sequencing depth across donors was assumed in presence/absence analyses, although this assumption may not hold. Most TCR sequences were observed very rarely across donors, whereas some public TCRs were present in many individuals. In both the original and validation cohorts, the classifier was reported to diagnose cytomegalovirus status with high specificity and sensitivity. HLA typing was unavailable for some donors at each locus, so association tests used only the typed subset. In a later analysis, the rate of TCR association differed among HLA loci, with DRB1 alleles having the most associated TCRs and HLA-C alleles having the fewest. Compared with the approximately 670-donor mean, donors in an Asian-associated ancestry cluster had fewer N-insertions in productive TCRs, according to a later genetic analysis. CMV serostatus was the only immune exposure information available for the cohort. Only TCR beta chains were sequenced in this cohort, and the absence of alpha or paired-chain data limited detectable features. Correlated functional status among segregating V segments might reflect linkage disequilibrium, but an unknown experimental factor could not be ruled out. The sequencing pipeline was judged likely to have produced a cluster of highly shared sequence variants as a technical artifact. According to a later analysis, most CMV-associated TCR beta chains appeared to be HLA-restricted, and the HLA associations seemed to be driven largely by CMV exposure. In a later analysis, HLA-associated TCR beta chains were found to be more clonally expanded and to have lower generation probabilities than equally common non-associated chains. An earlier analysis of 450 to 750 of the donors showed that most TCR beta V segments appeared in productive rearrangements either about 87% or about 30% of the time, which broadly matched IMGT annotations. A further reported finding was that TCR beta sequences accurately predicted the HLA-A and HLA-B alleles for most subjects in the first cohort. According to a later analysis, parvovirus B19, influenza, CMV and Epstein-Barr virus appeared linked to several top co-occurrence clusters. When HLA alleles, especially DR and DQ, strongly co-occurred, attributing TCR associations to individual alleles was difficult. In a later genetic analysis, a missense DCLRE1C variant was associated with V-gene and J-gene trimming of TCR beta chains, and the association was replicated in an independent cohort. The earlier analysis of around 600 of the donors excluded fewer than 20 rarely observed V segments, including chromosome 9 orphons, because counts were too low. The study gave a list of over 150 TCR beta chains associated with cytomegalovirus. Because the 87-base-pair reads could not distinguish some IMGT-functional V segments, including TRBV6-2 and TRBV6-3, those segments were excluded. At a false discovery rate of 0.05, a later analysis linked some 18,000 TCR beta sequences to specific HLA alleles.

The cohort was made up of several hundred healthy bone marrow donors. Cohort members were all nominally healthy when sampled, although unrecorded immune exposures were likely present. The donor was CMV seropositive and was included in the group of approximately 300 seropositive cohort members. A peripheral blood sample was provided by each donor, and peripheral blood mononuclear cells were used for TCR beta sequencing. The Qiagen DNeasy Blood Extraction Kit was used to extract genomic DNA from the blood cell samples. The CDR3 numbers 16 residues from cysteine through phenylalanine. Only CDR3 DNA is held: 48 bases, read in frame from base 1. From a lookup of the germline V gene (reference sequence), CDR1 and CDR2 are LNHDA and SQIVND. Cut back by 3 bases and 3 bases, the V and J ends lie 17 bases apart. A remark on this clone: Its antigen is currently not known. No quality values exist for individual bases; no much larger clone is one base distant.

Library preparation was by the immunoSEQ multiplex PCR assay. The multiplex PCR relied on a mix of 60 forward primers for TCR Vbeta segments and 13 reverse primers for TCR Jbeta segments. Amplification of the CDR3 region of rearranged TCR beta genes was performed with a multiplex PCR assay on genomic DNA. The amplified TCR beta libraries were sequenced on the Illumina HiSeq System as 87-base-pair reads. On the authors' methods: A later analysis tallied roughly 78 million unique TCR beta chains across the approximately 670 repertoires, and approximately 9.9 million of those chains were shared by two or more donors. Raw reads were error-corrected and collapsed into unique sequences by a nearest-neighbor algorithm in which closely related sequences were merged to remove PCR and sequencing errors. Alignment of CDR3 sequences to IMGT reference sequences was used to assign V, D and J gene segments. For a sequence to be retained, at least a six-nucleotide match to both a V gene segment and a J gene segment was required. A rearrangement was called productive if the CDR3 had no stop codons and remained in frame with V and J, and every other rearrangement was called non-productive. Following IMGT convention, CDR3 was defined as the stretch from the second conserved V-encoded cysteine to the conserved J-encoded phenylalanine. The earlier analysis of some 550 of the donors excluded any sequence lacking an unambiguous match to a single V gene segment. An earlier analysis of several hundred of the donors called V segments functional above 56.7% productive rearrangements and segregating when the between-donor standard deviation exceeded 5%. A statistical classification framework was built for diagnosing cytomegalovirus status from the catalog of TCR beta chain sequences. In a later analysis, V and J genes were assigned by comparing TCR nucleotide sequences against IMGT/GENE-DB human TR gene sequences. Using the TCRdist pipeline, a later analysis assigned CDR3 sequences along with most-parsimonious VDJ recombination scenarios. In a later analysis, each TCR beta chain was defined by its CDR3 amino acid sequence together with its V-gene family, and reads lacking a unique V-gene family were excluded. A later analysis removed several hundred highly shared, low-generation-probability nucleotide sequences to deal with suspected cross-contamination and a sequencing artifact. In a later analysis, a clonal expansion index was calculated for each public chain from normalized within-repertoire ranks of inferred template counts. Generation probabilities in a later analysis came from a VDJ recombination model fitted to out-of-frame rearrangements, and those results were checked against IGoR. In a later analysis, TCR-TCR, TCR-HLA and TCR-CMV co-occurrence was scored with hypergeometric tests, and a repertoire-size bias correction was applied to TCR pairs. To estimate false discovery rates, a later analysis permuted the HLA or CMV assignments 20 times. In a later analysis, co-occurring TCRs were grouped using DBSCAN, with TCRdist sequence similarity added in when clustering inside HLA-allele-positive subsets. Co-occurrence clustering excluded repertoires with fewer than 30,000 or more than 120,000 public chains, plus five with anomalous nucleotide sharing. The table comes from immuneACCESS by way of TCRdb, which keeps in-frame sequences with V and J called. Part of the clones is missing from these tables; in studies checked, under half for an unresolved V gene and the rest for unknown reasons. Clone size and the V and J calls come from that table; the DNA yielded D and trimming. This sample holds about 130,000 clones; over 60% were observed only once. The ten biggest clones cover approximately 4.8% of the sample.

This receptor was obtained from a man aged 60-69 years in good health and CMV-seropositive. The chain joins TRBV19 to TRBJ1-2; the D gene cannot be resolved reliably. The sample comprised PBMCs. The DNA sequence is TGTGCCAGTAGTATTGGCGAGTCTGGTGGAGACTATGGCTACACCTTC. Translated, this is CASSIGESGGDYGYTF.